This T cell receptor (beta chain) was retrieved from a study of somatic mutations in cytotoxic T cells in rheumatoid arthritis. Study details: Including V beta1+ cells that were sequenced for TCRB, some T-cell populations stained with V beta antibodies were flow-sorted at nearly 100% purity.

Whole-study findings and limits: The CD8+ clonality of rheumatoid arthritis patients increased with age, whereas that of healthy controls did not. Any difference in CD8+ T-cell clonality between patients who had rheumatoid arthritis and healthy controls who were age-matched was not statistically significant.

The germline V and J ends were trimmed by 2 bases and 4 bases, with 8 bases remaining between them. Germline V lookup: CDR1 MNHEY, CDR2 SVGAGI. This CDR3 is 13 amino acids long. This clone was picked up a small number of times. Its antigen is currently unknown. Some clones are missing from TCRdb's copy, which holds only in-frame ones; the method was immunoSEQ multiplex PCR. The table shows tens of thousands of clones, with about 81% occurring only once. The TCR originated in an adult with rheumatoid arthritis. Sequencing was done on a sample of CD8+ T cells sorted from blood. The rearrangement links TRBV6-5 to TRBJ1-1; possibly TRBD1 for D (5 bases). The CDR3 nucleotides are TGTGCCAGCAGTTACGCGGGGACCACTGAAGCTTTCTTT. Translated: CASSYAGTTEAFF.